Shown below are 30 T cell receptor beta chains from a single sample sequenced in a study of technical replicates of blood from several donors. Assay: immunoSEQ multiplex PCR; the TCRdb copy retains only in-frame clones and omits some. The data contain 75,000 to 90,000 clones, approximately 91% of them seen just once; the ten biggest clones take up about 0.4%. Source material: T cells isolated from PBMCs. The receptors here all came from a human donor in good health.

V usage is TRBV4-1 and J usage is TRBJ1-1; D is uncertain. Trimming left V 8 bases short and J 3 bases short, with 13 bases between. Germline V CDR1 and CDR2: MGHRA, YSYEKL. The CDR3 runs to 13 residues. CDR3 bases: TGCGCCAGCGGTAAATTAGTAGACACTGAAGCTTTCTTT. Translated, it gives CASGKLVDTEAFF.

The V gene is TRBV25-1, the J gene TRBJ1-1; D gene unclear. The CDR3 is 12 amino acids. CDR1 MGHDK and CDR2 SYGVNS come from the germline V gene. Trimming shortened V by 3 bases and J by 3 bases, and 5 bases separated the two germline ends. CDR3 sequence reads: CASSDLYTEAFF. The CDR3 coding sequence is TGTGCCAGCAGTGACCTATACACTGAAGCTTTCTTT.

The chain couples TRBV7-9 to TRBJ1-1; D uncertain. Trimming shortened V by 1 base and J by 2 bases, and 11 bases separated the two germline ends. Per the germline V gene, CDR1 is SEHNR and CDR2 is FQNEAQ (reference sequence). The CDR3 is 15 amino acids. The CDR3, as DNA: TGTGCCAGCAGCTTAGTGGTCCAGACAAACACTGAAGCTTTCTTT. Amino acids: CASSLVVQTNTEAFF.

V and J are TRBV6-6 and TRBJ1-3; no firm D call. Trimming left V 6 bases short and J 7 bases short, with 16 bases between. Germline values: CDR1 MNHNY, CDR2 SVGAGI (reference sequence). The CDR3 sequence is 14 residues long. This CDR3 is CASSRTEFGNTIYF. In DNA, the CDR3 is TGTGCCAGCAGCCGGACTGAGTTCGGGAACACCATATATTTT.

CDR3 in DNA: TGTGCCAGCAGCTTAAATAGAGCTTCCTACGAGCAGTACTTC. Protein sequence: CASSLNRASYEQYF. The chain recombines TRBV11-2 with TRBJ2-7; D gene ambiguous. V was trimmed by 2 bases and J by 1 base, leaving 9 bases between them. CDR1 and CDR2 (germline): SGHAT, FQNNGV. CDR3 length: 14 amino acids.

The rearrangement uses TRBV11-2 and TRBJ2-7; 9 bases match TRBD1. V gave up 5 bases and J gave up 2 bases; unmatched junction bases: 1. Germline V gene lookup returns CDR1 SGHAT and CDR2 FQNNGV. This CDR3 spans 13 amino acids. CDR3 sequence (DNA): TGTGCCAGCAGCGGGACAGGGACCTACGAGCAGTACTTC. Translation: CASSGTGTYEQYF. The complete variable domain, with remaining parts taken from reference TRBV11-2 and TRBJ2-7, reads EAGVAQSPRYKIIEKRQSVAFWCNPISGHATLYWYQQILGQGPKLLIQFQNNGVVDDSQLPKDRFSAERLKGVDSTLKIQPAKLEDSAVYLCASSGTGTYEQYFGPGTRLTVT.

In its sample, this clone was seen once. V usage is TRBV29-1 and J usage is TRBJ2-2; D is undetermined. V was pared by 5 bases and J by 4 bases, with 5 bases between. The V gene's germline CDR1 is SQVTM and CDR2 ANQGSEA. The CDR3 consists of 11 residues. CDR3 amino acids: CSVYGTGELFF. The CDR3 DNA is TGCAGCGTTTACGGCACCGGGGAGCTGTTTTTT.

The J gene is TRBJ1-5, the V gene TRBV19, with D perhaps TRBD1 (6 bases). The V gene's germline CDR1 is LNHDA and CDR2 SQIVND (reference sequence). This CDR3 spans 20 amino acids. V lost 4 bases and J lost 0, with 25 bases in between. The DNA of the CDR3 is TGTGCCAGTAGTAATCGGGGGGGCGCGAGGTCCTCATATAGCAATCAGCCCCAGCATTTT. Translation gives CASSNRGGARSSYSNQPQHF.

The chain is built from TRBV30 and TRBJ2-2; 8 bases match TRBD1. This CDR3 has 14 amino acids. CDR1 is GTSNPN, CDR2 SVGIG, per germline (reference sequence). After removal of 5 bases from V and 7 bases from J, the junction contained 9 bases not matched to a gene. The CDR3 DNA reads TGTGCCTGGCGCCGGGACAGGTCGGGCGGGGAGCTGTTTTTT. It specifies CAWRRDRSGGELFF.

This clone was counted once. For the CDR3, the DNA is TGTGCCAGCAGGGCGGGGTCTGGAAACACCATATATTTT. Translation gives CASRAGSGNTIYF. V and J are TRBV6-6 and TRBJ1-3, with D uncertain. In germline, CDR1 is MNHNY, CDR2 SVGAGI (reference sequence). V dropped 6 bases and J dropped 1 base, with 7 bases sitting between them. CDR3 length: 13 residues.

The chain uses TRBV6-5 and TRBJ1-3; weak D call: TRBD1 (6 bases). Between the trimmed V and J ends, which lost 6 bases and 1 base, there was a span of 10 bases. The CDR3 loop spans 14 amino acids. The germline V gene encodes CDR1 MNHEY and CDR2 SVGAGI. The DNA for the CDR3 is TGTGCCAGCAGCCCTACAGGGTCTGGAAACACCATATATTTT. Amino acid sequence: CASSPTGSGNTIYF.

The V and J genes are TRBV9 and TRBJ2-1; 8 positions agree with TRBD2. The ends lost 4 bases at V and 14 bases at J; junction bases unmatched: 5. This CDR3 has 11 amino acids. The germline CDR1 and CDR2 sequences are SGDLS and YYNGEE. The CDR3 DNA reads TGTGCCAGCAGCTACGGGACTAGGAAGTTCTTC. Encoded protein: CASSYGTRKFF.

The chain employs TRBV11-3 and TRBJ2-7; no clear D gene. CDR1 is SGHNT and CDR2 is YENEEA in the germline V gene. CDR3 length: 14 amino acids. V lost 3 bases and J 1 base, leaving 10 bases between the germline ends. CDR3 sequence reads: CASSFTPVSYEQYF. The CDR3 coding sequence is TGTGCCAGCAGCTTCACACCCGTATCCTACGAGCAGTACTTC.

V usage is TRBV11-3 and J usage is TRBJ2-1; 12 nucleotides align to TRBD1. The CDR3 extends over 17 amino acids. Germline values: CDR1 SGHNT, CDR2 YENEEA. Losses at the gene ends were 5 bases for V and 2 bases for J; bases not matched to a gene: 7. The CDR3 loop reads CASSPGQGAKTYNEQFF. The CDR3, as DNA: TGTGCCAGCAGCCCGGGACAGGGGGCGAAGACCTACAATGAGCAGTTCTTC.

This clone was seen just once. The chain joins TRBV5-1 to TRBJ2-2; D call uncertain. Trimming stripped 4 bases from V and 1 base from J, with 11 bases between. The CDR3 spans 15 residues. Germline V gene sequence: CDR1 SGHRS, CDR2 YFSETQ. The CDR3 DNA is TGCGCCAGCAGCCGAGACACCTTGAACACCGGGGAGCTGTTTTTT. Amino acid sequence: CASSRDTLNTGELFF.

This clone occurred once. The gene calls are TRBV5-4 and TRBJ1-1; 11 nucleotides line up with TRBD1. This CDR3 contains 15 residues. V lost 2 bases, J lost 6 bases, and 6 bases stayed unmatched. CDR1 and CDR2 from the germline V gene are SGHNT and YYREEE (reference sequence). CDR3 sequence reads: CASSFQDRGRPEAFF. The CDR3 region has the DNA TGTGCCAGCAGCTTCCAGGACAGGGGGCGGCCTGAAGCTTTCTTT.

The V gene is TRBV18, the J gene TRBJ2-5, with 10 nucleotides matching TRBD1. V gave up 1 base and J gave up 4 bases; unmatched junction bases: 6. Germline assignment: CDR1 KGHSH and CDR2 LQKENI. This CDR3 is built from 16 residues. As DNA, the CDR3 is TGTGCCAGCTCACCACTCGCGGGACAGGGGCTAGAGACCCAGTACTTC. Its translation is CASSPLAGQGLETQYF.

The CDR3 spells CSVREGGGYTF. For the CDR3, the DNA is TGCAGCGTTCGGGAGGGCGGCGGCTACACCTTC. This sequence joins TRBV29-1 and TRBJ1-2; D ambiguous. This CDR3 is 11 amino acids long. V lost 5 bases and J lost 8, with 12 bases in between. In germline, CDR1 is SQVTM, CDR2 ANQGSEA. Filled out from reference TRBV29-1 and TRBJ1-2, the complete variable domain reads SAVISQKPSRDICQRGTSLTIQCQVDSQVTMMFWYRQQPGQSLTLIATANQGSEATYESGFVIDKFPISRPNLTFSTLTVSNMSPEDSSIYLCSVREGGGYTFGSGTRLTVV.

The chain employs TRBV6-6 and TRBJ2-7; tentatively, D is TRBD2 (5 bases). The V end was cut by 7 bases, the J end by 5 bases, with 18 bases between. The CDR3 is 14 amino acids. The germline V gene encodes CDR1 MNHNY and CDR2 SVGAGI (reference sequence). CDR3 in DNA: TGTGCCAGCACCCCCAGTCCCGGGGTGAACGAGCAGTACTTC. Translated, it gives CASTPSPGVNEQYF.

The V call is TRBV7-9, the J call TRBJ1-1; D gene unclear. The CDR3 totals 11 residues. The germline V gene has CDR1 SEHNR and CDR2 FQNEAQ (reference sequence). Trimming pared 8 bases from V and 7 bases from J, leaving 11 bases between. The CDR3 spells CASSAGLEAFF. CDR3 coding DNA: TGTGCCAGCTCAGCGGGCCTTGAAGCTTTCTTT. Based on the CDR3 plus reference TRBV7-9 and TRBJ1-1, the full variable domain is DTGVSQNPRHKITKRGQNVTFRCDPISEHNRLYWYRQTLGQGPEFLTYFQNEAQLEKSRLLSDRFSAERPKGSFSTLEIQRTEQGDSAMYLCASSAGLEAFFGQGTRLTVV.

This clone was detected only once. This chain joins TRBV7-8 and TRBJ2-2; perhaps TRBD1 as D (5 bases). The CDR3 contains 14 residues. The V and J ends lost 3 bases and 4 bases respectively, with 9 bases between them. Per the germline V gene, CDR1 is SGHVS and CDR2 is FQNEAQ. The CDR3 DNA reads TGTGCCAGCAGCTTGAGGCAGGGCACCGGGGAGCTGTTTTTT. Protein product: CASSLRQGTGELFF.

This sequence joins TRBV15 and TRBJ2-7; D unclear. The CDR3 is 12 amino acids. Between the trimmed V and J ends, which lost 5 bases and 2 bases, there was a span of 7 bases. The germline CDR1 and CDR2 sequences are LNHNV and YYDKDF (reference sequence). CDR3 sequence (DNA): TGTGCCACCAGCCTGACAACCTACGAGCAGTACTTC. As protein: CATSLTTYEQYF.

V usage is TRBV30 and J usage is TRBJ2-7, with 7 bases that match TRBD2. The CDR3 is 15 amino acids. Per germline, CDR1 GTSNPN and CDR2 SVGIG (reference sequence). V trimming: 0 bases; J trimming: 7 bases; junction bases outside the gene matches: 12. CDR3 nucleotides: TGTGCCTGGAGTGTTAGGGAGGGCAGCCGGGGAGAGCAGTACTTC. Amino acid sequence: CAWSVREGSRGEQYF.

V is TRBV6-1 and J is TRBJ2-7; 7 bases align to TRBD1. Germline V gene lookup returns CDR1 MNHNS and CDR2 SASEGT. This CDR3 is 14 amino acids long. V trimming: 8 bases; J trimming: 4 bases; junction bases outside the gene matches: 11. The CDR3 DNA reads TGTGCCAGCTACGCCGGGACAGCGTTATACGAGCAGTACTTC. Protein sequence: CASYAGTALYEQYF.

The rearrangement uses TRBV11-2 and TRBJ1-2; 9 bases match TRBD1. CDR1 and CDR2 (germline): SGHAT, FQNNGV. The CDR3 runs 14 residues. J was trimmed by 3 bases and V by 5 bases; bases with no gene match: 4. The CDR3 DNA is TGTGCCAGCAGCCAGACAGGGGGTTACTATGGCTACACCTTC. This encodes CASSQTGGYYGYTF.

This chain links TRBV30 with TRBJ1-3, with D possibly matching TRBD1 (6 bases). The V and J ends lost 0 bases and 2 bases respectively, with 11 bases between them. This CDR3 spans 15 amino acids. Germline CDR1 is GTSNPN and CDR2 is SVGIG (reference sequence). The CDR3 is CAWSVRGGAGNTIYF. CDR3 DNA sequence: TGTGCCTGGAGTGTACGAGGGGGGGCTGGAAACACCATATATTTT.

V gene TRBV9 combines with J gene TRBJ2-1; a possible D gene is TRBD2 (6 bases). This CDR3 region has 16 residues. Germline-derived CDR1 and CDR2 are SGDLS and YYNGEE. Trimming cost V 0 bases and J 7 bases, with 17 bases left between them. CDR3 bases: TGTGCCAGCAGCGTAGGGGGGGTCCCCATCGAAAATGAGCAGTTCTTC. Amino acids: CASSVGGVPIENEQFF. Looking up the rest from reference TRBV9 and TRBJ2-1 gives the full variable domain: DSGVTQTPKHLITATGQRVTLRCSPRSGDLSVYWYQQSLDQGLQFLIQYYNGEERAKGNILERFSAQQFPDLHSELNLSSLELGDSALYFCASSVGGVPIENEQFFGPGTRLTVL.

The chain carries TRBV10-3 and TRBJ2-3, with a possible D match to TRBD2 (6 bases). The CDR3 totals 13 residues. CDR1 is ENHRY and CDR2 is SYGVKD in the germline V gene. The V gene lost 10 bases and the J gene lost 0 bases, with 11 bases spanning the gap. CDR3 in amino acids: CATNSGSTDTQYF. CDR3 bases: TGTGCCACCAATAGCGGTAGCACAGATACGCAGTATTTT.

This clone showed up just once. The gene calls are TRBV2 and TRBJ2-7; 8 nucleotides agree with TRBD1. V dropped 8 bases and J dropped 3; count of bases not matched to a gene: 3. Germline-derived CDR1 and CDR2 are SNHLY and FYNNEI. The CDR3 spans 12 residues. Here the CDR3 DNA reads TGTGCCAGCTCCGGGACAGGCTACGAGCAGTACTTC. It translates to CASSGTGYEQYF.

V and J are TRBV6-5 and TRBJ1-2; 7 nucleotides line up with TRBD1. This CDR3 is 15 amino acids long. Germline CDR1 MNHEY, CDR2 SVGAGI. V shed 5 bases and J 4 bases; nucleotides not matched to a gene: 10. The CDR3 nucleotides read TGTGCCAGCAGTCTAAAAGACAGGGTTCTCTATGGCTACACCTTC. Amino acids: CASSLKDRVLYGYTF.